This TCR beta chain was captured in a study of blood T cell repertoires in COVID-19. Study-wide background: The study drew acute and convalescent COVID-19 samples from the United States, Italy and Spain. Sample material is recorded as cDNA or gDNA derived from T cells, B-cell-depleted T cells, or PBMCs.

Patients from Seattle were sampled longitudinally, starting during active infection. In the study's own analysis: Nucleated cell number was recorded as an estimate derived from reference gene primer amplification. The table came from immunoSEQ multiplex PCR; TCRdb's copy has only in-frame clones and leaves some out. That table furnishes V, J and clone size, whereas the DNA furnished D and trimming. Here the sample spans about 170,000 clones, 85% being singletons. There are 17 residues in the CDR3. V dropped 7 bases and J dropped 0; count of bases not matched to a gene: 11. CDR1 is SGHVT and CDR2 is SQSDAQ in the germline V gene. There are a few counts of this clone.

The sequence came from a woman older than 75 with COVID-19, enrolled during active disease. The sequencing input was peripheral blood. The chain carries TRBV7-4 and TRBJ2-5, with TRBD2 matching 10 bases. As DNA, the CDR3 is TGTGCCAGCACCTACGATTTGGGGACTAGCGACCAAGAGACCCAGTACTTC. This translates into CASTYDLGTSDQETQYF.